One sample yielded the 32 T cell receptor beta chains listed below, sequenced in a study of cytomegalovirus exposure and HLA in healthy donors. The PCR ran on 60 Vbeta and 13 Jbeta primers. Data came from immunoSEQ multiplex PCR; TCRdb stores just in-frame clones and leaves some out. This sample has fewer than 200,000 clones, with approximately 72% found just once. The sequenced material came from PBMCs. These receptors were collected from a man aged 45-60 years in good health and CMV-seronegative.

This clone came up once. The gene calls are TRBV10-2 and TRBJ1-5; 8 bases match TRBD1. Germline CDR1 is WSHSY and CDR2 is SAAADI. CDR3 length equals 14 residues. V lost 5 bases, J lost 5 bases, and 5 bases stayed unmatched. The CDR3 region has the DNA TGCGCCAGCAGTCCGGACAGGGCGGATCAGCCCCAGCATTTT. Translated, it gives CASSPDRADQPQHF.

V gene TRBV5-1 combines with J gene TRBJ2-7; 9 nucleotides line up with TRBD2. The CDR3 is 16 residues long. Germline-derived CDR1 and CDR2 are SGHRS and YFSETQ. Unmatched junction bases numbered 4, after V lost 0 bases and J lost 0 bases. DNA of the CDR3: TGCGCCAGCAGCTTGGTCGGTAGCGGGGGCTCCTACGAGCAGTACTTC. Translated, it gives CASSLVGSGGSYEQYF. The full variable domain, completed using reference TRBV5-1 and TRBJ2-7, is KAGVTQTPRYLIKTRGQQVTLSCSPISGHRSVSWYQQTPGQGLQFLFEYFSETQRNKGNFPGRFSGRQFSNSRSEMNVSTLELGDSALYLCASSLVGSGGSYEQYFGPGTRLTVT.

The V gene is TRBV6-4, the J gene TRBJ1-6; TRBD1 agrees at 7 bases. This CDR3 comprises 15 residues. Germline V gene lookup returns CDR1 MRHNA and CDR2 SNTAGT. After removal of 6 bases from V and 7 bases from J, the junction contained 9 bases not matched to a gene. The CDR3 loop is CASRATGSGNSPLHF. In nucleotides, the CDR3 is TGTGCCAGCAGGGCGACAGGGAGCGGGAATTCACCCCTCCACTTT.

This rearrangement joins TRBV5-1 to TRBJ2-1; TRBD2 matches at 7 bases. The CDR3 sequence is 15 residues long. The germline V gene encodes CDR1 SGHRS and CDR2 YFSETQ. V lost 10 bases and J lost 4; bases outside the gene matches: 14. As DNA, the CDR3 is TGCGCCTCTGCCGGCGCTAGCGGATCATACAATGAGCAGTTCTTC. Amino acid sequence: CASAGASGSYNEQFF.

The V gene is TRBV28, the J gene TRBJ1-5; D is perhaps TRBD1 (5 bases). The V gene's germline CDR1 is MDHEN and CDR2 SYDVKM. The V gene lost 5 bases and the J gene lost 4 bases, with 18 bases spanning the gap. The CDR3 has 16 amino acids. The CDR3 DNA reads TGTGCCAGCAGTCGGGACGGAACACTAGCAAATCAGCCCCAGCATTTT. Translated: CASSRDGTLANQPQHF.

This clone was recorded a few times. This rearrangement joins TRBV5-1 to TRBJ2-2; 7 nucleotides match TRBD1. J was trimmed by 3 bases and V by 3 bases; bases with no gene match: 8. The germline V gene has CDR1 SGHRS and CDR2 YFSETQ. CDR3 size: 16 residues. The CDR3 sequence is CASSSLTGQDTGELFF. For the CDR3, the DNA is TGCGCCAGCAGCTCCCTGACAGGGCAGGACACCGGGGAGCTGTTTTTT.

The chain recombines TRBV11-1 with TRBJ2-5, with D maybe TRBD2 (6 bases). The CDR3 extends over 15 amino acids. Germline lookup yields CDR1 SGHAT and CDR2 FQDESV (reference sequence). V shed 5 bases and J shed 2 bases, with 15 bases lying between them. CDR3 sequence: CASSPLEAGQETQYF. CDR3 in DNA: TGTGCCAGCAGCCCCCTGGAGGCGGGGCAAGAGACCCAGTACTTC.

This clone was found a few times. The genes are TRBV4-1 and TRBJ1-1, with TRBD1 matching over 9 bases. J gave up 1 base and V 4 bases, and 1 base lay outside the gene matches. Germline-derived CDR1 and CDR2 are MGHRA and YSYEKL. The CDR3 is 14 residues long. The CDR3 DNA follows: TGCGCCAGCAGCCTGGGACAGGGGAACACTGAAGCTTTCTTT. Translation: CASSLGQGNTEAFF.

The chain employs TRBV28 and TRBJ2-3; D is undetermined. Germline CDR1 is MDHEN and CDR2 is SYDVKM. There are 11 residues in the CDR3. Trimming removed 8 bases from V and 4 bases from J, with 7 bases in between. CDR3 bases: TGTGCCAGCCGCCAGGCAGATACGCAGTATTTT. Translated, it gives CASRQADTQYF.

This chain links TRBV10-2 with TRBJ2-1; perhaps TRBD2 as D (7 bases). This CDR3 has 13 amino acids. Germline V gives CDR1 WSHSY, CDR2 SAAADI. V was shortened by 7 bases and J by 7 bases, with 14 bases between the two germline ends. The CDR3 nucleotides read TGCGCCAGCAAATTAAGGGGGGGTAATGAGCAGTTCTTC. Translated: CASKLRGGNEQFF.

The V and J genes are TRBV10-2 and TRBJ2-2; D is perhaps TRBD2 (6 bases). This CDR3 contains 15 residues. Germline V gives CDR1 WSHSY, CDR2 SAAADI. V was shortened by 4 bases and J by 2 bases, with 11 bases between the two germline ends. The CDR3 sequence: CASSVRGANTGELFF. The CDR3 nucleotides read TGCGCCAGCAGTGTACGCGGGGCAAACACCGGGGAGCTGTTTTTT.

J is TRBJ1-2 and V is TRBV19, with D uncertain. Germline values: CDR1 LNHDA, CDR2 SQIVND (reference sequence). V dropped 4 bases and J dropped 7 bases, with 10 bases sitting between them. CDR3 length: 12 residues. CDR3: CASSNSRGGYTF. In DNA form, the CDR3 reads TGTGCCAGTAGTAATAGCCGGGGTGGCTACACCTTC.

This clone has a handful of counts. The chain is built from TRBV4-3 and TRBJ2-5; D is perhaps TRBD2 (5 bases). Germline loops: CDR1 LGHNA, CDR2 YSLEER. The CDR3 is made up of 13 amino acids. The V gene lost 0 bases and the J gene lost 5 bases, with 7 bases spanning the gap. The chain's CDR3 is CASSQDRRETQYF. CDR3 coding DNA: TGCGCCAGCAGCCAAGATCGGAGGGAGACCCAGTACTTC.

V and J are TRBV4-2 and TRBJ2-3; 10 nucleotides match TRBD2. V was pared by 0 bases and J by 4 bases, with 7 bases of the junction left unmatched. This CDR3 comprises 17 residues. Germline V gives CDR1 LGHNA, CDR2 YNFKEQ. The CDR3 loop reads CASSQEGSGGAPDTQYF. The CDR3 bases are TGTGCCAGCAGCCAAGAGGGCAGCGGGGGGGCCCCAGATACGCAGTATTTT.

The rearrangement joins TRBV6-6 to TRBJ2-3; 12 bases match TRBD2. The CDR3 extends over 15 amino acids. With V trimmed by 6 bases and J by 4 bases, 5 bases remained unmatched. Germline values: CDR1 MNHNY, CDR2 SVGAGI (reference sequence). The CDR3 region has the DNA TGTGCCAGCAGCTCTAGCGGGGGGGCCGCAGATACGCAGTATTTT. Protein: CASSSSGGAADTQYF.

The CDR3 region is CASSAHNEQFF. DNA of the CDR3: TGTGCCAGCAGTGCTCACAATGAGCAGTTCTTC. The rearrangement uses TRBV2 and TRBJ2-1; D is unclear. CDR3 size: 11 residues. V lost 4 bases and J 5 bases, leaving 3 bases between the germline ends. CDR1 is SNHLY and CDR2 is FYNNEI in the germline V gene. The complete variable domain, with remaining parts taken from reference TRBV2 and TRBJ2-1, reads EPEVTQTPSHQVTQMGQEVILRCVPISNHLYFYWYRQILGQKVEFLVSFYNNEISEKSEIFDDQFSVERPDGSNFTLKIRSTKLEDSAMYFCASSAHNEQFFGPGTRLTVL.

The rearrangement links TRBV7-8 to TRBJ1-1, with unresolved D. Germline-derived CDR1 and CDR2 are SGHVS and FQNEAQ. V lost 5 bases and J lost 4, with 8 bases in between. The CDR3 runs 12 residues. The CDR3 coding sequence is TGTGCCAGCAGCCCAAGCGCCACTGAAGCTTTCTTT. As protein: CASSPSATEAFF.

V gene TRBV4-1 combines with J gene TRBJ2-7; TRBD1 matches at 8 bases. Per germline, CDR1 MGHRA and CDR2 YSYEKL. J lost 4 bases, V lost 4 bases, and 3 bases had no gene match. The CDR3 has 13 residues. CDR3 loop: CASSPQGAYEQYF. In DNA form, the CDR3 reads TGCGCCAGCAGCCCCCAGGGGGCTTACGAGCAGTACTTC.

V and J are TRBV5-6 and TRBJ1-5; no clear D gene. CDR1 SGHDT and CDR2 YYEEEE come from the germline V gene. Trimming stripped 2 bases from V and 11 bases from J, with 11 bases between. CDR3 size: 12 residues. This CDR3 reads CASSFTGEAQHF. CDR3 DNA: TGTGCCAGCAGCTTCACTGGTGAGGCCCAGCATTTT.

This clone was seen more than once but under ten times. The V gene is TRBV6-1, the J gene TRBJ1-3; 7 bases agree with TRBD1. The CDR3 totals 15 residues. The germline gives CDR1 MNHNS, CDR2 SASEGT. Losses at the gene ends were 8 bases for V and 0 bases for J; bases not matched to a gene: 7. This CDR3 reads CASSGQPISGNTIYF. The CDR3 nucleotides read TGTGCCAGCTCGGGACAGCCAATCTCTGGAAACACCATATATTTT.

This clone was picked up a small number of times. The chain combines TRBV5-6 with TRBJ2-1, with TRBD1 matching over 8 bases. The germline CDR1 and CDR2 sequences are SGHDT and YYEEEE. J gave up 3 bases and V 4 bases, and 6 bases lay outside the gene matches. The CDR3 consists of 15 residues. CDR3 DNA sequence: TGTGCCAGCAGCCGCCGGACAGGGTACTACAATGAGCAGTTCTTC. This encodes CASSRRTGYYNEQFF.

The V gene is TRBV18, the J gene TRBJ1-1, with D possibly matching TRBD1 (5 bases). Germline V gene sequence: CDR1 KGHSH, CDR2 LQKENI. This CDR3 comprises 14 residues. V shed 3 bases and J shed 4 bases, with 12 bases lying between them. This CDR3 is CASSPPAGRTEAFF. The CDR3 region has the DNA TGTGCCAGCTCACCCCCTGCAGGGCGCACTGAAGCTTTCTTT.

In DNA form, the CDR3 reads TGTGCCAGCAGCGTAGAGAGAACTGGAAACACCATATATTTT. Translating gives CASSVERTGNTIYF. The V call is TRBV9, the J call TRBJ1-3; D uncertain. This CDR3 is 14 amino acids long. Germline V gene sequence: CDR1 SGDLS, CDR2 YYNGEE. Between the trimmed V and J ends, which lost 0 bases and 2 bases, there was a span of 6 bases.

The chain links TRBV5-1 to TRBJ2-5, with D perhaps matching TRBD2 (7 bases). Per germline, CDR1 SGHRS and CDR2 YFSETQ. The V end lost 0 bases, the J end lost 1 base, and 10 bases lay between the germline ends. The CDR3 covers 15 residues. This CDR3 reads CASSLDGGPQETQYF. CDR3 bases: TGCGCCAGCAGCTTGGACGGGGGGCCCCAAGAGACCCAGTACTTC.

The chain joins TRBV6-6 to TRBJ2-5, with 7 bases aligning to TRBD1. Judging by the DNA end, TRBJ2-7 fits better; the J call may be wrong. The CDR3 has 13 residues. In germline, CDR1 is MNHNY, CDR2 SVGAGI (reference sequence). The CDR3 sequence: CASAGTAPYEQYF. CDR3 DNA: TGTGCCAGCGCCGGGACAGCTCCTTACGAGCAGTACTTC.

The chain links TRBV7-2 to TRBJ1-3; D is undetermined. The V gene's germline CDR1 is SGHTA and CDR2 FQGNSA. Trimming left V 3 bases short and J 2 bases short, with 11 bases between. CDR3 length: 15 residues. Here the CDR3 reads CASSFRNGAGNTIYF. CDR3 DNA: TGTGCCAGCAGCTTTAGAAACGGGGCTGGAAACACCATATATTTT.

The chain has TRBV7-3 and TRBJ2-2, with 8 bases fitting TRBD1. Germline V CDR1 and CDR2: SGHTA, FQGTGA. The length of the CDR3 is 18 residues. The J segment lost 2 bases and the V segment lost 4 bases, leaving 12 bases of the junction unmatched. The CDR3 loop reads CASSWGRSTGVNTGELFF. CDR3 nucleotide sequence: TGTGCCAGCAGCTGGGGTCGCTCGACAGGGGTCAACACCGGGGAGCTGTTTTTT.

The genes are TRBV27 and TRBJ1-1; 8 bases map to TRBD1. This CDR3 is built from 15 residues. V trimming: 5 bases; J trimming: 1 base; junction bases outside the gene matches: 6. The germline V gene has CDR1 MNHEY and CDR2 SMNVEV (reference sequence). This CDR3 is CASSPWTGSNTEAFF. CDR3 DNA: TGTGCCAGCAGTCCCTGGACAGGGTCGAACACTGAAGCTTTCTTT.

This clone was seen only once. The chain is built from TRBV7-3 and TRBJ1-1; 8 nucleotides line up with TRBD1. The trim removed 1 base at V and 4 bases at J, leaving 8 bases unmatched. Per germline, CDR1 SGHTA and CDR2 FQGTGA. The CDR3 length is 16 residues. Here the CDR3 DNA reads TGTGCCAGCAGCTTAAACGTGGGGACAGGTTCCACTGAAGCTTTCTTT. Residues: CASSLNVGTGSTEAFF.

The CDR3 loop is CASSPPRGQDYGYTF. CDR3 in DNA: TGTGCCAGCTCACCACCGAGGGGACAGGACTATGGCTACACCTTC. The chain employs TRBV18 and TRBJ1-2; 8 nucleotides agree with TRBD1. In germline, CDR1 is KGHSH, CDR2 LQKENI. The CDR3 is 15 amino acids. V shed 0 bases, J shed 3 bases, and the junction held 3 bases outside the gene matches.

V is TRBV7-8 and J is TRBJ2-2, with TRBD2 identical over 9 bases. After removal of 6 bases from V and 1 base from J, the junction contained 3 bases not matched to a gene. This CDR3 has 15 residues. Germline V gene sequence: CDR1 SGHVS, CDR2 FQNEAQ. The CDR3 spells CASRAGGRNTGELFF. In DNA, the CDR3 is TGTGCCAGCAGGGCGGGGGGGCGGAACACCGGGGAGCTGTTTTTT.

This CDR3 reads CASSGQDRGKNEQFF. The CDR3 nucleotides are TGTGCCAGCAGTGGCCAGGACAGGGGGAAGAATGAGCAGTTCTTC. V is TRBV6-1 and J is TRBJ2-1; 10 nucleotides match TRBD1. The germline V gene encodes CDR1 MNHNS and CDR2 SASEGT. This CDR3 region has 15 residues. Trimming cost V 4 bases and J 7 bases; bases outside gene matches: 7.